Listed here are 29 T cell receptor beta chains from one sample, sequenced in a study of T-cell reconstitution after alpha-beta-depleted transplantation in children. The library targeted TCRbeta and was prepared with unique molecular identifiers. TCRdb reanalysed the PCR reads using MiXCR and keeps one entry per CDR3 protein. This table holds 750,000 to 950,000 distinct CDR3 sequences, about 15% found once. Here the sequenced sample was PBMCs, mostly from graft donor cells, taken 360 days after TCRalphabeta/CD19-depleted stem cell transplant. The receptors stem from a male patient between 5 and 17 years old who had a stem cell transplant for acute lymphoblastic leukemia, so the T cells may come from the graft donor.

J is TRBJ1-1 and V is TRBV5-1; the D is unclear. Germline V gene sequence: CDR1 SGHRS, CDR2 YFSETQ. The CDR3 spans 15 residues. The V and J ends lost 3 bases and 6 bases respectively, with 18 bases between them. As DNA, the CDR3 is TGCGCCAGCAGCTCCCCCGGTTACCGGGGTGCTGAAGCTTTCTTT. Translation gives CASSSPGYRGAEAFF.

The table lists this clonotype with a few counts. The rearrangement links TRBV7-2 to TRBJ2-2, with D possibly being TRBD2 (5 bases). CDR1 and CDR2 (germline): SGHTA, FQGNSA. The V end lost 8 bases, the J end lost 5 bases, and 12 bases lay between the germline ends. This CDR3 contains 13 residues. CDR3 region: CASQLARTGELFF. The CDR3 nucleotides are TGTGCCAGCCAGCTAGCCCGAACCGGGGAGCTGTTTTTT.

This chain links TRBV4-2 with TRBJ2-6; no firm D call. V gave up 0 bases and J gave up 0 bases, with 12 bases separating them. From germline, CDR1 is LGHNA and CDR2 YNFKEQ. This CDR3 comprises 18 residues. For the CDR3, the DNA is TGTGCCAGCAGCCAAGACCTGTGGGTATACTCTGGGGCCAACGTCCTGACTTTC. Its protein is CASSQDLWVYSGANVLTF.

V usage is TRBV2 and J usage is TRBJ1-5, with TRBD1 matching over 8 bases. The length of the CDR3 is 16 residues. Germline values: CDR1 SNHLY, CDR2 FYNNEI. Trimming removed 3 bases from V and 3 bases from J; junction bases left unmatched: 7. The CDR3 bases are TGTGCCAGCAGTGACCGACAGGGGATTACCAATCAGCCCCAGCATTTT. This sequence encodes CASSDRQGITNQPQHF.

This rearrangement joins TRBV7-6 to TRBJ2-1; D uncertain. The CDR3 runs 17 residues. V was cut by 3 bases and J by 10 bases, with 25 bases left in between. Germline loops: CDR1 SGHVS, CDR2 FNYEAQ. The CDR3 nucleotides are TGTGCCAGCAGCTTCGGGCAAGCTAGATCGCCTTATGGAGAGCAGTTCTTC. Its protein is CASSFGQARSPYGEQFF.

This clonotype has just a few counts. V and J are TRBV10-1 and TRBJ2-1; 13 positions match TRBD2. J was trimmed by 8 bases and V by 8 bases; bases with no gene match: 12. Germline loops: CDR1 WNHNN, CDR2 SYGVQD (reference sequence). This CDR3 is 16 amino acids long. Here the CDR3 reads CASPGLAGDWFDEQFF. CDR3 coding DNA: TGCGCCAGCCCCGGACTAGCGGGAGACTGGTTCGATGAGCAGTTCTTC.

This clonotype was seen a few times. The chain uses TRBV9 and TRBJ2-1; D is possibly TRBD2 (6 bases). The ends were cut back, 1 base at V and 2 bases at J, with 10 bases in the middle. Germline CDR1 is SGDLS and CDR2 is YYNGEE. This CDR3 has 15 residues. CDR3 region: CASSVTSITYNEQFF. Written as DNA, the CDR3 is TGTGCCAGCAGCGTAACTAGCATCACCTACAATGAGCAGTTCTTC.

The sample holds a few counts of this clonotype. The CDR3 loop reads CASSLVGKVYEQYF. Written as DNA, the CDR3 is TGTGCCAGCAGTTTAGTCGGGAAGGTTTACGAGCAGTACTTC. This chain links TRBV28 with TRBJ2-7, with a weak D call TRBD2 (5 bases). Germline values: CDR1 MDHEN, CDR2 SYDVKM. The CDR3 extends over 14 amino acids. Trimming removed 2 bases at V and 4 bases at J, with 12 bases between.

There are a few counts of this clonotype. This rearrangement joins TRBV7-9 to TRBJ2-5; D is uncertain. This CDR3 comprises 14 residues. Germline assignment: CDR1 SEHNR and CDR2 FQNEAQ (reference sequence). V lost 1 base, J lost 4 bases, and 10 bases lay in between. In DNA, the CDR3 is TGTGCCAGCAGCTTAGAATGGTCGGGAGAGACCCAGTACTTC. Its protein product is CASSLEWSGETQYF.

This clonotype was detected only a few times. The CDR3 DNA sequence: TGTGCCAGCAGCAAATCTAGCGGGAGGGCCTCTTTTCATGAGCAGTTCTTC. This codes for CASSKSSGRASFHEQFF. The J gene is TRBJ2-1, the V gene TRBV7-7; 12 positions match TRBD2. V lost 5 bases and J lost 8; bases outside the gene matches: 13. Germline V gene lookup returns CDR1 SSHAT and CDR2 FNYEAQ (reference sequence). The CDR3 is 17 residues long. The full variable domain, with the rest looked up from reference TRBV7-7 and TRBJ2-1, is GAGVSQSPRYKVTKRGQDVTLRCDPISSHATLYWYQQALGQGPEFLTYFNYEAQPDKSGLPSDRFSAERPEGSISTLTIQRTEQRDSAMYRCASSKSSGRASFHEQFFGPGTRLTVL.

The chain uses TRBV25-1 and TRBJ2-3, with D unresolved. This CDR3 contains 15 residues. Germline V gene sequence: CDR1 MGHDK, CDR2 SYGVNS. V was clipped by 6 bases and J by 1 base, with 14 bases between them. The CDR3 reads CASREQLMGTDTQYF. In DNA, the CDR3 is TGTGCCAGCAGGGAGCAGTTGATGGGCACAGATACGCAGTATTTT.

This clonotype was seen many times. The chain recombines TRBV5-5 with TRBJ2-2; D gene unclear. The V and J ends lost 1 base and 9 bases respectively, with 4 bases between them. Germline-derived CDR1 and CDR2 are SGHKS and YYEKEE (reference sequence). The CDR3 runs to 11 residues. The CDR3: CASSLNRELFF. In DNA, the CDR3 is TGTGCCAGCAGCTTGAACCGGGAGCTGTTTTTT.

A few counts support this clonotype. The chain is built from TRBV5-4 and TRBJ1-2, with 12 bases fitting TRBD1. The CDR3 has 15 residues. Trimming removed 3 bases from V and 3 bases from J; junction bases left unmatched: 3. Germline V gene data show CDR1 as SGHNT and CDR2 as YYREEE (reference sequence). The CDR3 loop reads CASSWDRGLYYGYTF. The CDR3 nucleotides are TGTGCCAGCAGCTGGGACAGGGGGCTGTACTATGGCTACACCTTC. The full variable domain, with the rest looked up from reference TRBV5-4 and TRBJ1-2, is ETGVTQSPTHLIKTRGQQVTLRCSSQSGHNTVSWYQQALGQGPQFIFQYYREEENGRGNFPPRFSGLQFPNYSSELNVNALELDDSALYLCASSWDRGLYYGYTFGSGTRLTVV.

This clonotype was seen a few times. CDR3 region: CAHKDRVINEQYF. CDR3 nucleotides: TGTGCCCACAAGGACAGGGTGATCAACGAGCAGTACTTC. The chain combines TRBV15 with TRBJ2-7; 8 nucleotides match TRBD1. V lost 11 bases, J lost 5 bases, and 11 bases stayed unmatched. This CDR3 is built from 13 residues. Per the germline V gene, CDR1 is LNHNV and CDR2 is YYDKDF (reference sequence).

The genes are TRBV5-1 and TRBJ1-2; D might be TRBD1 (6 bases). Germline-derived CDR1 and CDR2 are SGHRS and YFSETQ. Trimming shortened V by 0 bases and J by 4 bases, and 16 bases separated the two germline ends. The length of the CDR3 is 16 residues. The CDR3 spells CASSLASGAQGYGYTF. DNA for the CDR3: TGCGCCAGCAGCTTGGCCTCAGGGGCGCAGGGCTATGGCTACACCTTC.

The gene calls are TRBV5-1 and TRBJ2-7; TRBD2 matches 7 bases. The junction had 15 bases not matched to a gene; V was cut back by 0 bases and J by 6 bases. Germline V gives CDR1 SGHRS, CDR2 YFSETQ. The CDR3 contains 17 residues. The chain's CDR3 is CASSLGPQAGRLGEQYF. In DNA form, the CDR3 reads TGCGCCAGCAGCTTGGGGCCCCAAGCGGGACGTCTAGGCGAGCAGTACTTC.

The table lists this clonotype with a few counts. V gene TRBV11-2 combines with J gene TRBJ2-3, with 11 bases matching TRBD2. Germline V CDR1 and CDR2: SGHAT, FQNNGV. J was trimmed by 6 bases and V by 6 bases; bases with no gene match: 8. The length of the CDR3 is 15 residues. The CDR3 spells CASSFRLAGIDTQYF. For the CDR3, the DNA is TGTGCCAGCAGTTTCAGACTAGCGGGAATCGATACGCAGTATTTT.

Many counts were recorded for this clonotype. The chain recombines TRBV20-1 with TRBJ2-2; D gene unclear. V shed 1 base and J shed 1 base, with 4 bases lying between them. The germline V gene has CDR1 DFQATT and CDR2 SNEGSKA (reference sequence). This CDR3 spans 13 amino acids. Here the CDR3 DNA reads TGCAGTGCTAGAGCCATGAACACCGGGGAGCTGTTTTTT. This codes for CSARAMNTGELFF.

This clonotype was seen only a few times. The chain uses TRBV2 and TRBJ2-2; 9 bases fit TRBD2. Unmatched junction bases numbered 14, after V lost 7 bases and J lost 2 bases. CDR3 length: 18 residues. Germline CDR1 is SNHLY and CDR2 is FYNNEI. CDR3 protein: CASISVGSLAGNTGELFF. In DNA form, the CDR3 reads TGTGCCAGCATTTCTGTCGGCTCGCTAGCGGGAAACACCGGGGAGCTGTTTTTT.

This clonotype was seen at least ten times. The CDR3 bases are TGTGCCAGCAACCGGTTAAAAGCGGGGAGCTCCTACAATGAGCAGTTCTTC. It yields the protein CASNRLKAGSSYNEQFF. The chain employs TRBV27 and TRBJ2-1; 7 positions agree with TRBD2. The germline V gene has CDR1 MNHEY and CDR2 SMNVEV (reference sequence). Unmatched junction bases numbered 12, after V lost 7 bases and J lost 0 bases. The CDR3 consists of 17 residues.

V is TRBV6-5 and J is TRBJ1-5; D uncertain. The CDR3 covers 14 residues. Germline V gene sequence: CDR1 MNHEY, CDR2 SVGAGI. Trimming pared 2 bases from V and 3 bases from J, leaving 8 bases between. The CDR3 DNA reads TGTGCCAGCAGTTACGGGCTCACCAATCAGCCCCAGCATTTT. This gives the protein CASSYGLTNQPQHF.

The CDR3 DNA is TGTGCCAGCAGCCAAGTGAGCGGGACCGGGGAGCTGTTTTTT. It specifies CASSQVSGTGELFF. V gene TRBV3-1 combines with J gene TRBJ2-2; maybe TRBD2 (6 bases). The CDR3 spans 14 residues. CDR1 is LGHDT, CDR2 YNNKEL, per germline (reference sequence). Trimming removed 1 base at V and 5 bases at J, with 8 bases between.

The V and J genes are TRBV21-1 and TRBJ2-7; TRBD1 reflects the table's D call only, with no check against the DNA. TRBV21-1 is shown as a pseudogene. The CDR3 extends over 14 amino acids. The CDR3 nucleotides are TGTGCCATTAAAGCCGGGACAGGGGCCTACGAGCAGTACTTC. Encoded protein: CAIKAGTGAYEQYF.

J is TRBJ2-3 and V is TRBV7-6; D gene unclear. The CDR3 runs to 15 residues. Per germline, CDR1 SGHVS and CDR2 FNYEAQ. The V gene lost 1 base and the J gene lost 1 base, with 9 bases spanning the gap. The chain's CDR3 is CASSLVQIGTDTQYF. The CDR3, as DNA: TGTGCCAGCAGCTTAGTCCAGATTGGCACAGATACGCAGTATTTT.

The gene calls are TRBV19 and TRBJ2-1; 8 bases are shared with TRBD2. The CDR3 loop spans 14 amino acids. V lost 4 bases and J lost 10; bases outside the gene matches: 9. CDR1 LNHDA and CDR2 SQIVND come from the germline V gene (reference sequence). CDR3 nucleotide sequence: TGTGCCAGTAGTACCTCCCGGCGACTAGCGGAGCAGTTCTTC. Translated, it gives CASSTSRRLAEQFF.

This clonotype was found a few times. The gene calls are TRBV7-9 and TRBJ1-3; D is undetermined. The CDR3 runs 14 residues. Germline assignment: CDR1 SEHNR and CDR2 FQNEAQ (reference sequence). The germline V and J ends were trimmed by 5 bases and 0 bases, with 8 bases remaining between them. CDR3 protein: CASSVWNSGNTIYF. The CDR3 DNA reads TGTGCCAGCAGCGTTTGGAACTCTGGAAACACCATATATTTT.

This clonotype showed up just a few times. The gene calls are TRBV9 and TRBJ1-2, with D maybe TRBD1 (5 bases). Per the germline V gene, CDR1 is SGDLS and CDR2 is YYNGEE. CDR3 size: 14 residues. V gave up 3 bases and J gave up 7 bases, with 16 bases separating them. For the CDR3, the DNA is TGTGCCAGCAGCGGTTGGGACTTATTGGGTGGCTACACCTTC. This sequence encodes CASSGWDLLGGYTF. Variable domain in full (rest from reference TRBV9 and TRBJ1-2): DSGVTQTPKHLITATGQRVTLRCSPRSGDLSVYWYQQSLDQGLQFLIQYYNGEERAKGNILERFSAQQFPDLHSELNLSSLELGDSALYFCASSGWDLLGGYTFGSGTRLTVV.

This clonotype appeared once. In DNA form, the CDR3 reads TGTGCCAGCAGCCCCCCCCGCGGGACAGGGGCACCGAACACTGAAGCTTTCTTT. As protein: CASSPPRGTGAPNTEAFF. The chain links TRBV11-1 to TRBJ1-1, with TRBD1 matching 10 bases. In germline, CDR1 is SGHAT, CDR2 FQDESV (reference sequence). The CDR3 is 18 amino acids. Trimming cost V 5 bases and J 1 base; bases outside gene matches: 13.

This clonotype was observed a few times. The CDR3 is CASSRTAPSYEQYF. CDR3 DNA sequence: TGTGCCAGCAGCAGGACAGCCCCCTCCTACGAGCAGTACTTC. The chain employs TRBV2 and TRBJ2-7, with D possibly TRBD1 on 6 matching bases. Germline CDR1 SNHLY, CDR2 FYNNEI. The CDR3 extends over 14 amino acids. The V end was cut by 6 bases, the J end by 0 bases, with 12 bases between.